Detailed here is one T cell receptor (beta chain). This entry is derived from a study of control samples from healthy donors and cancer patients. Repertoires were generated with immunoSEQ multiplex PCR, while TCRdb's copy carries only in-frame clones and drops some. Of around 71,000 clones in the sample, over 75% are singletons; the top ten hold roughly 1.2%. The V and J ends lost 1 base and 7 bases respectively, with 19 bases between them. The length of the CDR3 is 16 residues. CDR1 is SNHLY, CDR2 FYNNEI, per germline. Sample: PBMCs. The chain carries TRBV2 and TRBJ1-1; the D is unclear. This receptor was obtained from a woman between 50 and 59 years old with colorectal cancer. CDR3 sequence: CASSEGMVEIGVEAFF. In DNA, the CDR3 is TGTGCCAGCAGTGAAGGAATGGTTGAAATTGGGGTTGAAGCTTTCTTT.